This T cell receptor (beta chain) was profiled in a study of neurological immune-mediated disorders. 5'RACE employing 10-nucleotide random UMIs yielded the cDNA. In each sequencing run, over 160 million TCR-beta sequences were generated from 15-18 subjects. TCRdb redid the calling of the 5' RACE reads with MiXCR, one entry per CDR3 protein. The repertoire holds roughly 60,000 distinct CDR3 sequences, around 3.6% seen once, with around 3.3% in the top ten. This clonotype was counted ten times or more. Its antigen remains unknown. This CDR3 spans 14 amino acids. Germline CDR1 is MGHRA and CDR2 is YSYEKL. J lost 6 bases, V lost 2 bases, and 4 bases had no gene match. Study findings and constraints: There was no clinical or MRI feature that was associated with the multiple sclerosis repertoire cluster.

Sample: PBMCs. This clonotype originated in a woman in her thirties with multiple sclerosis. This sequence joins TRBV4-1 and TRBJ2-7; 10 bases line up with TRBD2. The CDR3 DNA follows: TGCGCCAGCAGCCAATCGGGACTAGCGCGCGAGCAGTACTTC. Translation: CASSQSGLAREQYF.